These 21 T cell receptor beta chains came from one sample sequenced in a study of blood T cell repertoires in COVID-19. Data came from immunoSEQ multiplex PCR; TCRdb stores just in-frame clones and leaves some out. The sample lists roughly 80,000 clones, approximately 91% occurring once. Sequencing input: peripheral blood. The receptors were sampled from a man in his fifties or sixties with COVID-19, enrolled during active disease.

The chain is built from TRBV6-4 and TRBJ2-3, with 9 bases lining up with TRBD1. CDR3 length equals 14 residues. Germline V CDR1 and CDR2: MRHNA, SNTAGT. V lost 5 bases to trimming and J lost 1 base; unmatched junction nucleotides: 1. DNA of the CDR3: TGTGCCAGCAGTCGGACAGGGGGCACAGATACGCAGTATTTT. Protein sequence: CASSRTGGTDTQYF.

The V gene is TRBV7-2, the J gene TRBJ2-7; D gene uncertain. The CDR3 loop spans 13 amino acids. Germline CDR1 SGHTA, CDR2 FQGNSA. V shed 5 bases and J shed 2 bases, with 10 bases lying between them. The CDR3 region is CASSIRHPYEQYF. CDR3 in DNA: TGTGCCAGCAGCATTCGACACCCCTACGAGCAGTACTTC.

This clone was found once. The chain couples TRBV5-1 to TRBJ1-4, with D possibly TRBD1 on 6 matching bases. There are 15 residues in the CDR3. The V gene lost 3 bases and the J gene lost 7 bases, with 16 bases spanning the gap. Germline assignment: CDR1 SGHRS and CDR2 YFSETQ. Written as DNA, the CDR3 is TGCGCCAGCAGCTGGGAGGGACAAGGACTTGAAAAACTGTTTTTT. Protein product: CASSWEGQGLEKLFF.

CDR3 sequence (DNA): TGCGCCAGCAGCCCGGGACAGGGGAATGAAAAACTGTTTTTT. Translating gives CASSPGQGNEKLFF. The genes are TRBV5-1 and TRBJ1-4; 10 nucleotides line up with TRBD1. V shed 4 bases, J shed 5 bases, and the junction held 2 bases outside the gene matches. The CDR3 spans 14 residues. CDR1 and CDR2 (germline): SGHRS, YFSETQ.

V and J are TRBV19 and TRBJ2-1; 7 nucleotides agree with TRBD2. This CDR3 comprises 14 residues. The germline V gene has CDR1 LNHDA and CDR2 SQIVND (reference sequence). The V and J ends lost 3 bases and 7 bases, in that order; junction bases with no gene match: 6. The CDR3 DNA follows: TGTGCCAGTAGTATGGCGGGAGAGGGAAATGAGCAGTTCTTC. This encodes CASSMAGEGNEQFF.

The CDR3 DNA reads TGTGCCAGCAGCCAAAGCAAGCGGGAAACCGGGGAGCTGTTTTTT. This gives the protein CASSQSKRETGELFF. The rearrangement links TRBV4-2 to TRBJ2-2; 7 bases align to TRBD2. Germline lookup yields CDR1 LGHNA and CDR2 YNFKEQ. The CDR3 has 15 amino acids. The junction had 5 bases not matched to a gene; V was cut back by 2 bases and J by 5 bases.

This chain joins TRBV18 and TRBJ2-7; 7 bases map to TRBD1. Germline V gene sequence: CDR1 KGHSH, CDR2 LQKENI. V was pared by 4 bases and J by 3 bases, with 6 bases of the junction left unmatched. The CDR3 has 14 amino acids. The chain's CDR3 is CASSQGADRYEQYV. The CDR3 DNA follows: TGTGCCAGCTCACAGGGGGCCGACCGCTACGAGCAGTACGTC.

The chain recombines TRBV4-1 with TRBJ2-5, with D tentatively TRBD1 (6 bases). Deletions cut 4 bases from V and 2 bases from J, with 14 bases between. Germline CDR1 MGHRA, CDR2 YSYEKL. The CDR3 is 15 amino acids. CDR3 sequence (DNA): TGCGCCAGCAGCCCCACCAGGGGCCGGCAAGAGACCCAGTACTTC. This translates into CASSPTRGRQETQYF.

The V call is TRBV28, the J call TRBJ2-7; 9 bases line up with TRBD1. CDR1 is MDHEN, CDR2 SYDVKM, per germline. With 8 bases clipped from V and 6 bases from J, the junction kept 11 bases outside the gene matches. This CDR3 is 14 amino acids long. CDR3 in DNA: TGTGCCAGCGGCGCCTGGGACAGGGCGGGCGAGCAGTACTTC. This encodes CASGAWDRAGEQYF.

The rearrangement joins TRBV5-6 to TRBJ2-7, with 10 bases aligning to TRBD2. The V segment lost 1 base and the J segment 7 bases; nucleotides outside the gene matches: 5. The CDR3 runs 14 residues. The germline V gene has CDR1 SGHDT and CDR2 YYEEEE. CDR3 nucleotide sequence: TGTGCCAGCAGCTTGAGCGGGAGGGCCCGGGAGCAGTACGTC. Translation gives CASSLSGRAREQYV.

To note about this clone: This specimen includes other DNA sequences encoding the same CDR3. This CDR3 reads CASSLGLAGYANTGELFF. The CDR3 nucleotides are TGTGCCAGCAGCTTAGGACTAGCGGGCTACGCGAACACCGGGGAGCTGTTTTTT. The J gene is TRBJ2-2, the V gene TRBV9; TRBD2 matches at 11 bases. The CDR3 totals 18 residues. The germline gives CDR1 SGDLS, CDR2 YYNGEE. J lost 0 bases, V lost 4 bases, and 8 bases had no gene match. The variable domain in full, completed from reference TRBV9 and TRBJ2-2, reads DSGVTQTPKHLITATGQRVTLRCSPRSGDLSVYWYQQSLDQGLQFLIQYYNGEERAKGNILERFSAQQFPDLHSELNLSSLELGDSALYFCASSLGLAGYANTGELFFGEGSRLTVL.

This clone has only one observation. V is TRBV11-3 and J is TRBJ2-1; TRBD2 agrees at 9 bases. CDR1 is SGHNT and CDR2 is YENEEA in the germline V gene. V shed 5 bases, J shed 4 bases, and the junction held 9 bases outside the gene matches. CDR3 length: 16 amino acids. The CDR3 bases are TGTGCCAGCAGCAGACTAGCGGAGGGGGGGTACAATGAGCAGTTCTTC. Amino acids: CASSRLAEGGYNEQFF. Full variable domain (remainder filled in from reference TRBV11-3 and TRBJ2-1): EAGVVQSPRYKIIEKKQPVAFWCNPISGHNTLYWYLQNLGQGPELLIRYENEEAVDDSQLPKDRFSAERLKGVDSTLKIQPAELGDSAVYLCASSRLAEGGYNEQFFGPGTRLTVL.

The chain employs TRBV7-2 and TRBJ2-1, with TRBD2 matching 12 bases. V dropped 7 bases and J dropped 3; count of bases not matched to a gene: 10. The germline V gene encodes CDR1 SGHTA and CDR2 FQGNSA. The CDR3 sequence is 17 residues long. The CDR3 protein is CASTSVASGRGYNEQFF. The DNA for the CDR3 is TGTGCCAGCACCTCCGTTGCTAGCGGGAGGGGCTACAATGAGCAGTTCTTC. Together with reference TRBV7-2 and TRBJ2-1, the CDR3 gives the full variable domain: GAGVSQSPSNKVTEKGKDVELRCDPISGHTALYWYRQSLGQGLEFLIYFQGNSAPDKSGLPSDRFSAERTGGSVSTLTIQRTQQEDSAVYLCASTSVASGRGYNEQFFGPGTRLTVL.

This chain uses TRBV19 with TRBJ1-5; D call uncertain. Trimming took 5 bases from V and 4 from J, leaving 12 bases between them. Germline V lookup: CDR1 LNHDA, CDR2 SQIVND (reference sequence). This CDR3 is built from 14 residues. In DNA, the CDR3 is TGTGCCAGTAGTTTGACAACAATTAATCAGCCCCAGCATTTT. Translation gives CASSLTTINQPQHF. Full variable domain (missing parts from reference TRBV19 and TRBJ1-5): DGGITQSPKYLFRKEGQNVTLSCEQNLNHDAMYWYRQDPGQGLRLIYYSQIVNDFQKGDIAEGYSVSREKKESFPLTVTSAQKNPTAFYLCASSLTTINQPQHFGDGTRLSIL.

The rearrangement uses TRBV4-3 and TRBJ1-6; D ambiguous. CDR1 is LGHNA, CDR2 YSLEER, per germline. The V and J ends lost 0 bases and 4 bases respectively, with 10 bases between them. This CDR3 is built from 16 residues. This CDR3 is CASSQDLPGYNSPLHF. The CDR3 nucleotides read TGCGCCAGCAGCCAAGATTTACCGGGTTATAATTCACCCCTCCACTTT.

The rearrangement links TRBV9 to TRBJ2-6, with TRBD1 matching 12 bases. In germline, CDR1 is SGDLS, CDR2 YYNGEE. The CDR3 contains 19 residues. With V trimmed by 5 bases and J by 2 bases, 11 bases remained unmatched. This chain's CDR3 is CASRAAPGQGAPGANVLTF. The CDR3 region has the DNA TGTGCCAGCAGAGCAGCTCCGGGACAGGGGGCGCCTGGGGCCAACGTCCTGACTTTC.

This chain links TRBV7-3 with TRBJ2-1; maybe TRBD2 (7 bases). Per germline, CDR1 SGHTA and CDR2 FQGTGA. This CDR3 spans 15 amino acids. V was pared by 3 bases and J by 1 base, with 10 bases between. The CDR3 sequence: CASSFGGLSYNEQFF. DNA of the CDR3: TGTGCCAGCAGCTTCGGGGGGCTGTCCTACAATGAGCAGTTCTTC.

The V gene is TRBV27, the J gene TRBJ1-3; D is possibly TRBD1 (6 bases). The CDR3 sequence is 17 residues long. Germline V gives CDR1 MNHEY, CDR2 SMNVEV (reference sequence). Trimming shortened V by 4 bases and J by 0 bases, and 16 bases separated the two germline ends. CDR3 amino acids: CASSSTDSRGSGNTIYF. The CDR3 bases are TGTGCCAGCAGTTCTACGGACAGCAGGGGCTCTGGAAACACCATATATTTT.

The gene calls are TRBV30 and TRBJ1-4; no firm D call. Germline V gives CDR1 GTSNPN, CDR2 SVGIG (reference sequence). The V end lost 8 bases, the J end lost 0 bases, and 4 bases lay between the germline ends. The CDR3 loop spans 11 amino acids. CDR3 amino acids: CAGSTNEKLFF. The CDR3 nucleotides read TGTGCCGGCTCAACTAATGAAAAACTGTTTTTT.

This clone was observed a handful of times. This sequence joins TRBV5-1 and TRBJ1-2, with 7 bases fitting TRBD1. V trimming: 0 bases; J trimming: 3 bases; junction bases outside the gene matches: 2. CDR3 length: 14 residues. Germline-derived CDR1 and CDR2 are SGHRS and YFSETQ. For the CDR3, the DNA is TGCGCCAGCAGCTTGGCGGGGACAGACTATGGCTACACCTTC. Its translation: CASSLAGTDYGYTF.

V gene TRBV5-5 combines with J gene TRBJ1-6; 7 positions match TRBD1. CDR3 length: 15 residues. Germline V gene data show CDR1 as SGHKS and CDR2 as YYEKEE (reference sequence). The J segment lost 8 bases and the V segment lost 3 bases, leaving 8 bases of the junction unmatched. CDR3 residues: CASSSFGTADSPLHF. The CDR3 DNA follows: TGTGCCAGCAGCTCATTCGGGACAGCGGATTCACCCCTCCACTTT. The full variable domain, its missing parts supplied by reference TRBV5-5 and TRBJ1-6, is DAGVTQSPTHLIKTRGQQVTLRCSPISGHKSVSWYQQVLGQGPQFIFQYYEKEERGRGNFPDRFSARQFPNYSSELNVNALLLGDSALYLCASSSFGTADSPLHFGNGTRLTVT.